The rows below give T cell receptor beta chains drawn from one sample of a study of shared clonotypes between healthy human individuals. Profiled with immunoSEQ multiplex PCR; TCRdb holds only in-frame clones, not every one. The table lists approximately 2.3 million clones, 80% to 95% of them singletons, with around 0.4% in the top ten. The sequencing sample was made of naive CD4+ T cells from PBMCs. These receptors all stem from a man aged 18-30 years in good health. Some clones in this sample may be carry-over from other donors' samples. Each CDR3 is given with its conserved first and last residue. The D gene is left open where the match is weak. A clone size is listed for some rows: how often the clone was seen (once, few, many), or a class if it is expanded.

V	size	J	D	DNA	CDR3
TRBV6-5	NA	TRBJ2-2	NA	TGTGCCAGCAGTTCCCGATCGACCGAAAACACCGGGGAGCTGTTTTTT	CASSSRSTENTGELFF
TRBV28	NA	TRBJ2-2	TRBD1	TGTGCCACCCGCGTGGACAGGGTCGACACCGGGGAGCTGTTTTTT	CATRVDRVDTGELFF
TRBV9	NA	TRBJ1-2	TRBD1	TGTGCCAGCAACCCAGGGACAGCCCTAAACTATGGCTACACCTTC	CASNPGTALNYGYTF
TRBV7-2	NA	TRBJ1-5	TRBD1	TGTGCCAGCAGCTTAGGCGGGACAGGTAGCAATCAGCCCCAGCATTTT	CASSLGGTGSNQPQHF
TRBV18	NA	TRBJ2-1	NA	TGTGCCAGCTCACCGCCAACGAATGAGCAGTTCTTC	CASSPPTNEQFF
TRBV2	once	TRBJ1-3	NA	TGTGCCAGCAGTGAAAGTTCAGGGGCTTATGGAAACACCATATATTTT	CASSESSGAYGNTIYF
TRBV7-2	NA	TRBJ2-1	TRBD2	TGTGCCAGCAGCCTAGGACTAGCCTACAATGAGCAGTTCTTC	CASSLGLAYNEQFF
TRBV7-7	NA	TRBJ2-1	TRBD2	TGTGCCAGCAGCTTAGGGACTAGCCAGGGAAGAACCTACAATGAGCAGTTCTTC	CASSLGTSQGRTYNEQFF
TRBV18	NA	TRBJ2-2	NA	TGTGCCAGCTCACCACAGCGTTTAGAGCACACCGGGGAGCTGTTTTTT	CASSPQRLEHTGELFF
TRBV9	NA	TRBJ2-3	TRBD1	TGTGCCAGCAGCGTAGGGGGACAGGGGGAAGGTACGCAGTATTTT	CASSVGGQGEGTQYF
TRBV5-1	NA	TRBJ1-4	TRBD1	TGCGCCAGCAGCAGAAGACAGGGGACAACTAATGAAAAACTGTTTTTT	CASSRRQGTTNEKLFF
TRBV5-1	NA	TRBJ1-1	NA	TGCGCCAGCAGCTCATCGCAAGGGGGAAACACTGAAGCTTTCTTT	CASSSSQGGNTEAFF
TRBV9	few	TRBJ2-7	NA	TGTGCCAGCAGCGTAACCGGGCAATCATACGAGCAGTACTTC	CASSVTGQSYEQYF
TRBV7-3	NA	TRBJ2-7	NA	TGTGCCAGCAGCTTATGGGGACGTCCCAACGAGCAGTACTTC	CASSLWGRPNEQYF
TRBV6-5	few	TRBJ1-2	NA	TGTGCCAGCCGGTTTGGGATGGGCTACACCTTC	CASRFGMGYTF
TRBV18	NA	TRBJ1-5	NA	TGTGCCAGCTCACCACCGGTTATCGCCGGGGGCGGCAATCAGCCCCAGCATTTT	CASSPPVIAGGGNQPQHF
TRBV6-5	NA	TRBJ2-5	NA	TGTGCCAGCAGTTACTCGTGGTCTGTGGAGACCCAGTACTTC	CASSYSWSVETQYF
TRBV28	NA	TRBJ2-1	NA	TGTGCCAGCAGGGATGGACGACTCCCCGGGATGGTGTCCTACAATGAGCAGTTCTTC	CASRDGRLPGMVSYNEQFF
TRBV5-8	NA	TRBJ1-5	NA	TGTGCCAGCAGCCCCGTTTATCAGCCCCAGCATTTT	CASSPVYQPQHF
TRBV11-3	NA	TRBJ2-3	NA	TGTGCCAGCAGCTTAGGAGCCCCGTGGGATTCACGCACAGATACGCAGTATTTT	CASSLGAPWDSRTDTQYF
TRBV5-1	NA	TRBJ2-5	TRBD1	TGCGCCAGCAGCTTGGGAGGGACAGGACAAGAGACCCAGTACTTC	CASSLGGTGQETQYF
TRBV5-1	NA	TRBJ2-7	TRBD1	TGCGCCAGCAGCTTGGTTGGGACAGACTCTTACGAGCAGTACTTC	CASSLVGTDSYEQYF
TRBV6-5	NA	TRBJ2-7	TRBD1	TGTGCCAGCAGTTACTCCGGGACAGGGTTATACGAGCAGTACTTC	CASSYSGTGLYEQYF
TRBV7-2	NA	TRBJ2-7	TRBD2	TGTGCCAGCAGCTTAGGGCTAGCGGTTACCTACGAGCAGTACTTC	CASSLGLAVTYEQYF
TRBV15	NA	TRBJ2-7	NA	TGTGCCACCAGCAGAGATAGGGGGGACACAACCTACGAGCAGTACTTC	CATSRDRGDTTYEQYF
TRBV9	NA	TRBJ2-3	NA	TGTGCCAGCAGCGTAGGTGATACGCAGTATTTT	CASSVGDTQYF
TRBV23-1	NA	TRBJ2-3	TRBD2	TGCGCCAGCGGAGAGCGGGAGAGCACAGATACGCAGTATTTT	CASGERESTDTQYF
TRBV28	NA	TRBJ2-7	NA	TGTGCCAGCAGCCGCGGGGTTAGATACGAGCAGTACTTC	CASSRGVRYEQYF
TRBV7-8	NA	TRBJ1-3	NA	TGTGCCAGCAGCTCCGTCTTCACAGAAAACTCTGGAAACACCATATATTTT	CASSSVFTENSGNTIYF
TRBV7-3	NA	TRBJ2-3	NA	TGTGCCAGCAGCTTAATGGGCGGCACAGATACGCAGTATTTT	CASSLMGGTDTQYF
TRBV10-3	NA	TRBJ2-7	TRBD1	TGTGCCATCAGAACCGACAGGGAGAATCCCTACGAGCAGTACTTC	CAIRTDRENPYEQYF
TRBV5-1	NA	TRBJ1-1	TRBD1	TGCGCCAGCAGCGTACAGGGGATGAACACTGAAGCTTTCTTT	CASSVQGMNTEAFF
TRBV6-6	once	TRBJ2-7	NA	TGTGCCAGCAGCCAACAGGGAACGGTCTTTGGCGAGCAGTACTTC	CASSQQGTVFGEQYF
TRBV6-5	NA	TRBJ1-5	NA	TGTGCCAGCAGTTATTCCACAGGGTTGAATCAGCCCCAGCATTTT	CASSYSTGLNQPQHF
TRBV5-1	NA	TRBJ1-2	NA	TGCGCCAGCAGCTTACTACCGACGGGCGTTGTTGGCTACACCTTC	CASSLLPTGVVGYTF
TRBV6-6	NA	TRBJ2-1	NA	TGTGCCAGCAGTTACGAACGGGGTGAGCAGTTCTTC	CASSYERGEQFF
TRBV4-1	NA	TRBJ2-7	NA	TGCGCCAGCAGCCAAGAGTGGTTGCAGGGGAGCGAGCAGTACTTC	CASSQEWLQGSEQYF
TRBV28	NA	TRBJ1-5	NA	TGTGCCAGCAGTCCCAAAAATCAGCCCCAGCATTTT	CASSPKNQPQHF
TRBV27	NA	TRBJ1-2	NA	TGTGCCAGCAGTCCCCCCCCTTCGGCAGGCTATGGCTACACCTTC	CASSPPPSAGYGYTF
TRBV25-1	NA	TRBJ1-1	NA	TGTGCCAGCAGTGAAGGCCCTTTCACTGAAGCTTTCTTT	CASSEGPFTEAFF
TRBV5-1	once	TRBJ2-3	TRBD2	TGCGCCAGCAGTCCACGGACTAGCGGGACGGGAGATACGCAGTATTTT	CASSPRTSGTGDTQYF
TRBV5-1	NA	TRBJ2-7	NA	TGCGCCAGCAGCTTGGCCGGTGACCTATACGAGCAGTACTTC	CASSLAGDLYEQYF
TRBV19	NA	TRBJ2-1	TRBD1	TGTGCCAGTAGCCCAAGGACAGGAGGCAATGAGCAGTTCTTC	CASSPRTGGNEQFF
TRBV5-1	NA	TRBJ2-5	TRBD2	TGCGCCAGCAGCTCGACCGGGCTAGCGGAAGTGGAGACCCAGTACTTC	CASSSTGLAEVETQYF
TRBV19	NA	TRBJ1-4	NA	TGTGCCAGTAGTATCAAGGGCAGGAGTTATGAAAAACTGTTTTTT	CASSIKGRSYEKLFF
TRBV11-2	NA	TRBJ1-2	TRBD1	TGTGCCAGCAGCCAGGACAGGGGCTATGGCTACACCTTC	CASSQDRGYGYTF
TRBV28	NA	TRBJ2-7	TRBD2	TGTGCCAGCAGAGGTGGACTAGCGGGTGCCTACGAGCAGTACTTC	CASRGGLAGAYEQYF
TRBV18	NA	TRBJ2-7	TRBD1	TGTGCCAGCTCACCCCTACGGGACAGTTCGGCCGAGCAGTACTTC	CASSPLRDSSAEQYF
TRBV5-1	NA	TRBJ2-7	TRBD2	TGCGCCAGCAGCCCTGGTAATAGCGGGATAGTTAGCTACGAGCAGTACTTC	CASSPGNSGIVSYEQYF
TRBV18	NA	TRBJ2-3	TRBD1	TGTGCCAGCTCGCCCACAGGGGCCATCACAGATACGCAGTATTTT	CASSPTGAITDTQYF
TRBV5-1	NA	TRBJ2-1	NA	TGCGCCAGCAGCTCGGAAGGGGAGCAGTTCTTC	CASSSEGEQFF
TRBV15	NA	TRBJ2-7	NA	TGTGCCACCAGCAGAGAACAGGGAGGGCACTACGAGCAGTACTTC	CATSREQGGHYEQYF
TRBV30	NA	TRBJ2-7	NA	TGTGCCTGGTCGTCTAAACAGGGATGGACAAACGAGCAGTACTTC	CAWSSKQGWTNEQYF